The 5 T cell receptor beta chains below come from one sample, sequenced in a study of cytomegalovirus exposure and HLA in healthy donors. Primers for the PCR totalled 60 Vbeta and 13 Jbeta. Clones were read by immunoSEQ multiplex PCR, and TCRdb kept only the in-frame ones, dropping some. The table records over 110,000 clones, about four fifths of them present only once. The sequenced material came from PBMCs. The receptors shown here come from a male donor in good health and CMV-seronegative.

For the CDR3, the DNA is TGTGCCAGTTCGGGACGGGGGTTCTACGAGCAGTACTTC. Its translation: CASSGRGFYEQYF. The chain is built from TRBV6-5 and TRBJ2-7, with D possibly TRBD2 on 6 matching bases. This CDR3 is 13 amino acids long. V was trimmed by 9 bases and J by 3 bases, leaving 15 bases between them. CDR1 MNHEY and CDR2 SVGAGI come from the germline V gene.

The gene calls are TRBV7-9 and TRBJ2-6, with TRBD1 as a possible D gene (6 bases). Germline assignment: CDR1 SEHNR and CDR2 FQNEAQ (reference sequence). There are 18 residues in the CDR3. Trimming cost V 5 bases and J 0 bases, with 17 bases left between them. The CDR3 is CASSPGTITSSGANVLTF. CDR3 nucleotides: TGTGCCAGCAGCCCCGGGACAATAACTAGCTCTGGGGCCAACGTCCTGACTTTC.

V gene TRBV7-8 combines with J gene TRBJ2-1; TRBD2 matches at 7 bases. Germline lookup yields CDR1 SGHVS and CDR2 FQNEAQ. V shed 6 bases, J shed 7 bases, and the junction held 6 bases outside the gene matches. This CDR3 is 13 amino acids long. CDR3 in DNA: TGTGCCAGCAGGCAACTAGCGTCGAATGAGCAGTTCTTC. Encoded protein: CASRQLASNEQFF.

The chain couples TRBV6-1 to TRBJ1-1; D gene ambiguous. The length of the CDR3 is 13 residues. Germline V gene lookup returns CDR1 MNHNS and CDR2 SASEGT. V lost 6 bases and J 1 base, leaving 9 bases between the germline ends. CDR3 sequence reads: CASREDPNTEAFF. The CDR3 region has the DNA TGTGCCAGCAGGGAGGACCCGAACACTGAAGCTTTCTTT.

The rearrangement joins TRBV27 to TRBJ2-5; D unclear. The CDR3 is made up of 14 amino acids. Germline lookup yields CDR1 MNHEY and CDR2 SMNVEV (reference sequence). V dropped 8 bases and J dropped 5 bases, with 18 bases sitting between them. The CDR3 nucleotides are TGTGCCAGCGCGTTCGGCCGACTTCTCGAGACCCAGTACTTC. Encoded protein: CASAFGRLLETQYF.